The rows below give T cell receptor beta chains drawn from one sample of a study of T cell repertoires in cytomegalovirus infection. One entry per CDR3 protein results from TCRdb running MiXCR on the reads. The sample lists approximately 240,000 distinct CDR3 sequences; around 12% were seen once. The sample comprised PBMCs. The receptors stem from a human donor in good health (CMV status not recorded). Some clones in this sample may be carry-over from other donors' samples. CDR3s include the opening cysteine and the closing phenylalanine or tryptophan. D genes are given only for firm matches. Only part of the rows carry a size: once, few, many, or a class if the clone is expanded.

v_gene,j_gene,d_gene,abundance,CDR3aa,CDR3nt
TRBV29-1,TRBJ2-1,TRBD2,.,CSGGLAGGNEQFF,TGCAGCGGAGGACTAGCGGGAGGGAATGAGCAGTTCTTC
TRBV28,TRBJ2-7,.,many,CASRPNWDVSYEQYF,TGTGCCAGCAGGCCTAATTGGGACGTCTCCTACGAGCAGTACTTC
TRBV7-2,TRBJ1-2,TRBD1,many,CASSSQAGQYGYTF,TGTGCCAGCAGCTCCCAGGCGGGACAGTATGGCTACACCTTC
TRBV5-1,TRBJ1-2,.,.,CASSLSRDGNYGYTF,TGCGCCAGCAGCCTGTCCCGGGACGGAAACTATGGCTACACCTTC
TRBV19,TRBJ2-5,.,many,CASSIPFQETQYF,TGTGCCAGTAGTATCCCCTTCCAAGAGACCCAGTACTTC
TRBV7-2,TRBJ1-2,.,many,CASSSGHPRQDGGYTF,TGTGCCAGCAGCTCGGGACATCCGCGTCAAGATGGGGGCTACACCTTC
TRBV11-3,TRBJ1-6,.,.,CASSLASRTYNSPLHF,TGTGCCAGCAGCTTAGCCTCGAGGACATACAATTCACCCCTCCACTTT
TRBV4-3,TRBJ2-2,.,.,CASSQDHDGTGELFF,TGCGCCAGCAGCCAAGATCACGACGGGACCGGGGAGCTGTTTTTT
TRBV12-3/TRBV12-4,TRBJ1-5,TRBD1,.,CASSFHRGVGNQPQHF,TGTGCCAGCAGCTTCCACAGGGGAGTAGGCAATCAGCCCCAGCATTTT
TRBV28,TRBJ2-4,.,few,CASSSGHALAKNIQYF,TGTGCCAGCAGTTCCGGGCATGCGCTAGCCAAAAACATTCAGTACTTC
TRBV7-2,TRBJ2-1,.,many,CASSPDWVYEQFF,TGTGCCAGCAGCCCTGATTGGGTGTATGAGCAGTTCTTC
TRBV5-6,TRBJ1-1,.,.,CASRGASTAEAFF,TGTGCCAGCAGGGGAGCGTCGACAGCTGAAGCTTTCTTT
TRBV7-2,TRBJ2-3,TRBD2,few,CASSTGLPGTDTQYF,TGTGCCAGCAGCACGGGACTACCCGGCACAGATACGCAGTATTTT
TRBV28,TRBJ2-1,TRBD2,many,CASSPGLAVWGQFF,TGTGCCAGCAGTCCGGGACTAGCGGTATGGGGGCAGTTCTTC
TRBV5-5,TRBJ2-1,.,many,CASSPAGAQKHNEQFF,TGTGCCAGCAGCCCGGCGGGGGCGCAGAAACACAATGAGCAGTTCTTC
TRBV6-1,TRBJ2-1,.,many,CASRETGNSYNEQFF,TGTGCCAGCAGAGAAACAGGGAACTCCTACAATGAGCAGTTCTTC
TRBV18,TRBJ2-7,.,few,CASSPTGSYEQYF,TGTGCCAGCTCACCGACGGGCTCCTACGAGCAGTACTTC
TRBV7-8,TRBJ1-1,.,many,CASSLGRWTEAFF,TGTGCCAGCAGCTTGGGGAGATGGACTGAAGCTTTCTTT
TRBV6-1,TRBJ1-1,TRBD1,many,CASSLGQGANTEAFF,TGTGCCAGCAGTTTAGGACAGGGGGCGAACACTGAAGCTTTCTTT
TRBV11-2,TRBJ1-2,.,.,CASSPNLPGVGGYTF,TGTGCCAGCAGCCCCAACTTACCTGGGGTTGGTGGCTACACCTTC
TRBV28,TRBJ2-7,TRBD2,many,CASEGGSYEQYF,TGTGCCAGCGAGGGCGGGAGCTACGAGCAGTACTTC
TRBV2,TRBJ1-6,.,.,CASSESAFYNSPLHF,TGTGCCAGCAGTGAGTCAGCTTTTTATAATTCACCCCTCCACTTT
TRBV2,TRBJ2-5,.,many,CASSVEEVETQYF,TGTGCCAGCAGTGTGGAGGAGGTAGAGACCCAGTACTTC
TRBV20-1,TRBJ1-5,.,few,CSARAGRNQPQHF,TGCAGTGCTAGGGCAGGGCGCAATCAGCCCCAGCATTTT
TRBV4-3,TRBJ2-7,TRBD1,many,CASSQDWGTGSYEQYF,TGCGCCAGCAGCCAAGATTGGGGGACAGGTTCCTACGAGCAGTACTTC
TRBV12-3/TRBV12-4,TRBJ2-3,TRBD2,few,CASSLAPSGGVNTQYF,TGTGCCAGCAGTTTAGCACCCAGCGGGGGAGTCAATACGCAGTATTTT
TRBV28,TRBJ1-2,.,.,CASSPPGGYTF,TGTGCCAGCAGTCCCCCGGGAGGCTACACCTTC
TRBV6-5,TRBJ2-5,.,.,CASSPGPRESQYF,TGTGCCAGCAGTCCAGGACCCCGGGAGTCCCAGTACTTC
TRBV7-2,TRBJ2-3,.,many,CASSLSGSGGNTQYF,TGTGCCAGCAGTCTTTCCGGGTCCGGCGGAAATACGCAGTATTTT
TRBV7-2,TRBJ2-2,TRBD1,many,CASSLRQGGTGELFF,TGTGCCAGCAGCTTAAGACAGGGGGGCACCGGGGAGCTGTTTTTT
TRBV11-2,TRBJ2-3,.,many,CASSLAMSTQYF,TGTGCCAGCAGCTTAGCTATGAGTACGCAGTATTTT
TRBV7-2,TRBJ2-1,TRBD1,many,CASSSGQGGLRYNEQFF,TGTGCCAGCAGCTCGGGACAGGGCGGTCTTCGATACAATGAGCAGTTCTTC
TRBV7-2,TRBJ2-7,.,.,CASRIGLRGEQYF,TGTGCCAGCAGAATCGGACTAAGGGGCGAGCAGTACTTC